The clone carrying this TCR beta chain appeared a few times. These data belong to a study of sequential checkpoint blockade in melanoma. Documented treatment: randomized to nivolumab then ipilimumab (arm A) or the reverse (arm B). This CDR3 is built from 14 residues. CDR1 and CDR2 (germline): MNHGY, SAAAGT. Trimming removed 7 bases at V and 1 base at J, with 13 bases between. Method: immunoSEQ multiplex PCR; TCRdb's copy keeps in-frame clones and lacks some. The sample contains several thousand clones, around 30% of which appear only once. The starting material was tumor tissue (inferred from file names), obtained from a patient given nivolumab and ipilimumab in sequence. This chain joins TRBV6-8 and TRBJ1-1, with a possible D match to TRBD1 (5 bases). This TCR was recovered from a human donor with melanoma. The CDR3 DNA is TGTGCCAGCACCGCTCTAACAGGGAACACTGAAGCTTTCTTT. Translating it yields CASTALTGNTEAFF.